One and the same sample provided the 9 T cell receptor beta chains below, sequenced in a study of T cell repertoires in cytomegalovirus infection. TCRdb processed the reads anew with MiXCR; each CDR3 protein has one entry. Of around 350,000 distinct CDR3 sequences in the sample, over 15% were seen once. Sequencing was carried out using PBMCs. The receptors here all came from a human donor in good health (CMV status not recorded). Some clones in this sample may be carry-over from other donors' samples.

V gene TRBV11-2 combines with J gene TRBJ2-2, with 7 bases identical to TRBD1. Germline assignment: CDR1 SGHAT and CDR2 FQNNGV. Germline trimming cut 3 bases from V and 7 bases from J; bases unmatched to any gene: 5. CDR3 length equals 14 residues. The CDR3 sequence: CASSFGPGGGELFF. DNA for the CDR3: TGTGCCAGCAGCTTCGGCCCAGGGGGCGGGGAGCTGTTTTTT.

V gene TRBV11-2 combines with J gene TRBJ2-7; D is unresolved. This CDR3 comprises 15 residues. Germline V lookup: CDR1 SGHAT, CDR2 FQNNGV. V was clipped by 0 bases and J by 3 bases, with 12 bases between them. The CDR3 sequence is CASSLDWPPGYEQYF. CDR3 sequence (DNA): TGTGCCAGCAGCTTAGATTGGCCCCCGGGCTACGAGCAGTACTTC.

This clonotype was detected only a few times. The chain joins TRBV2 to TRBJ2-2, with D uncertain. Germline V gene lookup returns CDR1 SNHLY and CDR2 FYNNEI. Trimming shortened V by 6 bases and J by 5 bases, and 7 bases separated the two germline ends. There are 12 residues in the CDR3. CDR3 region: CASRAGTGELFF. DNA for the CDR3: TGTGCCAGCAGGGCTGGGACCGGGGAGCTGTTTTTT. The full variable domain, with the rest looked up from reference TRBV2 and TRBJ2-2, is EPEVTQTPSHQVTQMGQEVILRCVPISNHLYFYWYRQILGQKVEFLVSFYNNEISEKSEIFDDQFSVERPDGSNFTLKIRSTKLEDSAMYFCASRAGTGELFFGEGSRLTVL.

This clonotype was counted many times. The chain joins TRBV7-2 to TRBJ2-5; tentatively, D is TRBD2 (6 bases). CDR3 length: 17 amino acids. V dropped 5 bases and J dropped 3 bases, with 22 bases sitting between them. In germline, CDR1 is SGHTA, CDR2 FQGNSA. CDR3: CASSRRSGTPYKETQYF. In DNA form, the CDR3 reads TGTGCCAGCAGCCGTCGGTCCGGGACTCCATACAAAGAGACCCAGTACTTC.

This clonotype was counted at least ten times. The chain is built from TRBV7-6 and TRBJ2-1; maybe TRBD1 (6 bases). The V gene lost 5 bases and the J gene lost 2 bases, with 13 bases spanning the gap. Germline V gene data show CDR1 as SGHVS and CDR2 as FNYEAQ. The CDR3 spans 15 residues. CDR3 DNA: TGTGCCAGCAGCCGTGACAGGAGTCCCTACAATGAGCAGTTCTTC. Protein sequence: CASSRDRSPYNEQFF.

This clonotype has a count of ten or more. The rearrangement links TRBV5-6 to TRBJ1-1; the D is unclear. Germline V gene sequence: CDR1 SGHDT, CDR2 YYEEEE. Deletions cut 4 bases from V and 0 bases from J, with 13 bases between. The CDR3 totals 15 residues. This CDR3 reads CASSPQTSMNTEAFF. Here the CDR3 DNA reads TGTGCCAGCAGCCCTCAGACAAGCATGAACACTGAAGCTTTCTTT. Based on the CDR3 plus reference TRBV5-6 and TRBJ1-1, the full variable domain is DAGVTQSPTHLIKTRGQQVTLRCSPKSGHDTVSWYQQALGQGPQFIFQYYEEEERQRGNFPDRFSGHQFPNYSSELNVNALLLGDSALYLCASSPQTSMNTEAFFGQGTRLTVV.

V is TRBV2 and J is TRBJ2-3; 10 nucleotides align to TRBD1. V lost 11 bases, J lost 4 bases, and 12 bases stayed unmatched. There are 15 residues in the CDR3. Germline values: CDR1 SNHLY, CDR2 FYNNEI. DNA for the CDR3: TGTGCCTGCCCGATGGGACAGGGGTCGGCAGATACGCAGTATTTT. Its translation: CACPMGQGSADTQYF.

This clonotype was seen only a few times. This chain links TRBV18 with TRBJ1-2; possibly TRBD1 for D (5 bases). The germline V and J ends were trimmed by 6 bases and 2 bases, with 28 bases remaining between them. The CDR3 spans 19 residues. The germline CDR1 and CDR2 sequences are KGHSH and LQKENI. The CDR3 bases are TGTGCCAGCTCCACGGGCCGTAGGGGATCTAGCGTCGAGAACTATGGCTACACCTTC. Amino acid sequence: CASSTGRRGSSVENYGYTF.

The rearrangement links TRBV7-8 to TRBJ1-1; 11 positions match TRBD1. J lost 7 bases, V lost 8 bases, and 9 bases had no gene match. The CDR3 has 14 amino acids. Looked up from germline, CDR1 is SGHVS and CDR2 is FQNEAQ. CDR3 DNA sequence: TGTGCCAGCGCGACGAGGACAGGGGGCCTTGAAGCTTTCTTT. Residues: CASATRTGGLEAFF.